These 17 T cell receptor beta chains originate from one sample sequenced in a study of blood T cell repertoires in COVID-19. Profiled with immunoSEQ multiplex PCR; TCRdb holds only in-frame clones, not every one. The sample holds 350,000 to 550,000 clones, 80% to 90% seen once. Material for sequencing was PBMCs or T cells enriched from blood (not recorded which). The receptor source for this set is a young man who had recovered from COVID-19.

The V and J genes are TRBV6-1 and TRBJ2-1, with D possibly matching TRBD2 (5 bases). V shed 3 bases and J shed 0 bases, with 12 bases lying between them. CDR3 length: 16 residues. CDR1 MNHNS and CDR2 SASEGT come from the germline V gene. The CDR3 bases are TGTGCCAGCAGTGACGAGGCAGGACTCTCCTACAATGAGCAGTTCTTC. Translated: CASSDEAGLSYNEQFF.

The chain joins TRBV29-1 to TRBJ1-1; TRBD1 is a possible D gene (5 bases). In germline, CDR1 is SQVTM, CDR2 ANQGSEA. Deletions cut 4 bases from V and 3 bases from J, with 9 bases between. This CDR3 is built from 12 residues. The CDR3 DNA follows: TGCAGCGTTGTCCCGGGGGACACTGAAGCTTTCTTT. Translating gives CSVVPGDTEAFF.

The CDR3 spells CASSPTTEQYF. CDR3 in DNA: TGTGCCAGCAGTCCTACCACCGAGCAGTACTTC. V gene TRBV6-5 combines with J gene TRBJ2-7; D remains ambiguous. Germline CDR1 MNHEY, CDR2 SVGAGI. The CDR3 loop spans 11 amino acids. The V gene lost 5 bases and the J gene lost 6 bases, with 8 bases spanning the gap.

The rearrangement uses TRBV3-1 (or the pseudogene TRBV3-2) and TRBJ1-1; no clear D gene. The CDR3 has 14 residues. Between the trimmed V and J ends, which lost 3 bases and 0 bases, there was a span of 8 bases. CDR1 is LGHDT and CDR2 is YNNKEL in the germline V gene (reference sequence). The CDR3 DNA sequence: TGTGCCAGCAGCCAGGGAGAAATGAACACTGAAGCTTTCTTT. Its protein is CASSQGEMNTEAFF.

The chain uses TRBV10-1 and TRBJ2-3; 8 bases fit TRBD1. This CDR3 comprises 15 residues. The germline CDR1 and CDR2 sequences are WNHNN and SYGVQD (reference sequence). The ends lost 7 bases at V and 4 bases at J; junction bases unmatched: 10. DNA for the CDR3: TGCGCCAGCAATAATCCAGGACAGGGAGCAGATACGCAGTATTTT. Translated: CASNNPGQGADTQYF.

This clone has a single count. The chain has TRBV9 and TRBJ2-3; D is unclear. The CDR3 loop spans 15 amino acids. V was pared by 0 bases and J by 6 bases, with 14 bases between. Germline lookup yields CDR1 SGDLS and CDR2 YYNGEE. The CDR3 nucleotides are TGTGCCAGCAGCGTAGGGGCGACAAGGAAGGATACGCAGTATTTT. This sequence encodes CASSVGATRKDTQYF.

The chain employs TRBV11-2 and TRBJ2-1, with 9 bases lining up with TRBD1. This CDR3 region has 13 residues. Germline assignment: CDR1 SGHAT and CDR2 FQNNGV. The V segment lost 6 bases and the J segment 7 bases; nucleotides outside the gene matches: 4. CDR3 in DNA: TGTGCCAGCAGGGACAGGGGCGGGAATGAGCAGTTCTTC. This sequence encodes CASRDRGGNEQFF.

This rearrangement joins TRBV30 to TRBJ1-3; no clear D. V was trimmed by 5 bases and J by 0 bases, leaving 8 bases between them. Germline V gene data show CDR1 as GTSNPN and CDR2 as SVGIG (reference sequence). The CDR3 extends over 13 amino acids. The CDR3 protein is CAWALVSGNTIYF. Here the CDR3 DNA reads TGTGCCTGGGCCCTCGTCTCTGGAAACACCATATATTTT.

A remark on this clone: Other nucleotide sequences from this sample produce the same CDR3. This CDR3 is CSARDRETQYF. The CDR3 bases are TGCAGTGCGAGGGACAGAGAGACCCAGTACTTC. The gene calls are TRBV20-1 and TRBJ2-5; 7 bases agree with TRBD1. V dropped 6 bases and J dropped 4; count of bases not matched to a gene: 2. Germline CDR1 is DFQATT and CDR2 is SNEGSKA (reference sequence). The CDR3 is made up of 11 amino acids.

The chain carries TRBV12-5 and TRBJ2-7; 9 nucleotides match TRBD2. Unmatched junction bases numbered 10, after V lost 2 bases and J lost 2 bases. Germline V lookup: CDR1 LGHNT, CDR2 FRNRAP. CDR3 length equals 17 residues. The CDR3 sequence: CASGLSSSGRYTYEQYF. In nucleotides, the CDR3 is TGTGCTAGTGGTTTGTCCTCCAGCGGGAGGTACACCTACGAGCAGTACTTC.

The rearrangement links TRBV7-8 to TRBJ2-7; 7 bases match TRBD2. CDR1 is SGHVS, CDR2 FQNEAQ, per germline. Unmatched junction bases numbered 11, after V lost 5 bases and J lost 4 bases. The CDR3 has 15 residues. The CDR3 region has the DNA TGTGCCAGCAGCCCGCTCAGGCAGGGAGGGTACGAGCAGTACTTC. It codes for CASSPLRQGGYEQYF.

The chain is built from TRBV24-1 and TRBJ2-3; TRBD2 might be the D (6 bases). The CDR3 totals 13 residues. The germline V gene encodes CDR1 KGHDR and CDR2 SFDVKD. V lost 6 bases and J 6 bases, leaving 12 bases between the germline ends. The CDR3 nucleotides are TGTGCCACCAGTAGGGGAGGATCTGATACGCAGTATTTT. This gives the protein CATSRGGSDTQYF.

The chain couples TRBV27 to TRBJ2-7; 9 bases map to TRBD1. From germline, CDR1 is MNHEY and CDR2 SMNVEV (reference sequence). The CDR3 has 14 residues. V gave up 7 bases and J gave up 6 bases; unmatched junction bases: 10. CDR3 sequence reads: CASKQPGTGTEQYF. In DNA, the CDR3 is TGTGCCAGCAAGCAGCCCGGGACAGGGACCGAGCAGTACTTC.

This clone occurred once. The chain is built from TRBV18 and TRBJ1-1; D is possibly TRBD1 (5 bases). Germline CDR1 reads KGHSH; CDR2 reads LQKENI. Trimming took 2 bases from V and 0 from J, leaving 10 bases between them. There are 15 residues in the CDR3. CDR3 region: CASSPIQVMNTEAFF. CDR3 DNA: TGTGCCAGCTCACCAATACAGGTAATGAACACTGAAGCTTTCTTT.

J is TRBJ2-7 and V is TRBV4-2, with TRBD1 matching over 11 bases. This CDR3 region has 16 residues. Per germline, CDR1 LGHNA and CDR2 YNFKEQ. Trimming cost V 4 bases and J 0 bases; bases outside gene matches: 5. The DNA for the CDR3 is TGTGCCAGCAGCCCCAGGACAGGGGGCGACTCCTACGAGCAGTACTTC. Protein product: CASSPRTGGDSYEQYF.

The chain links TRBV4-2 to TRBJ2-7, with D maybe TRBD2 (5 bases). Trimming shortened V by 0 bases and J by 0 bases, and 9 bases separated the two germline ends. Germline values: CDR1 LGHNA, CDR2 YNFKEQ. The CDR3 length is 15 residues. CDR3 sequence: CASSQERADSYEQYF. In DNA, the CDR3 is TGTGCCAGCAGCCAAGAGCGGGCCGACTCCTACGAGCAGTACTTC.

Of note for this clone: Different DNA sequences within this sample yield the same CDR3. V and J are TRBV18 and TRBJ2-7; 7 nucleotides align to TRBD1. The ends lost 1 base at V and 3 bases at J; junction bases unmatched: 3. Germline V gene data show CDR1 as KGHSH and CDR2 as LQKENI. The CDR3 runs to 14 residues. The CDR3 region has the DNA TGTGCCAGCTCACCACGACAGGGAGTCTACGAGCAGTACTTC. It translates to CASSPRQGVYEQYF.